This T cell receptor (beta chain) was identified during a study of siplizumab effects on memory and regulatory T cells. This clone was seen once. V lost 4 bases and J lost 7; bases outside the gene matches: 4. This CDR3 comprises 13 residues. Germline assignment: CDR1 MNHNS and CDR2 SASEGT. Here immunoSEQ multiplex PCR was the method, and the copy in TCRdb shows in-frame clones only, minus some. Here the sample spans roughly 69,000 clones, approximately 87% being singletons. This TCR came from a human donor in good health. This chain connects TRBV6-1 to TRBJ1-2; 9 bases agree with TRBD1. Sample: memory CD4+ T cells sorted from blood. The CDR3 DNA is TGTGCCAGCAGTGCCGGGACAGGGTTTGGCTACACCTTC. Its translation: CASSAGTGFGYTF.